The clone carrying this TCR beta chain was counted between two and nine times. Its antigen is still unknown. The data were obtained in a study of blood T cells in healthy people across ages. J was trimmed by 4 bases and V by 7 bases; bases with no gene match: 6. Germline lookup yields CDR1 SQVTM and CDR2 ANQGSEA. This CDR3 spans 14 amino acids. Findings of the study overall: Both higher diversity and more naive CD4+ cells marked long-lived donors when set against aged donors.

Alongside a J-beta primer mix, a sample-barcoded 5' primer served in a second PCR lasting about 6 to 12 cycles. TCRdb used MiXCR to reprocess the 5' RACE reads, holding one entry per CDR3 protein. The sample lists 1.5 million to 2 million distinct CDR3 sequences, 34% occurring once. Sequences were obtained from blood. The sequence was obtained from a woman aged 25 to 39 in good health. The rearrangement joins TRBV29-1 to TRBJ1-3, with TRBD1 identical over 11 bases. CDR3 DNA: TGCAGCGCCGGACAGGGGGCTTCAGGAAACACCATATATTTT. This gives the protein CSAGQGASGNTIYF.